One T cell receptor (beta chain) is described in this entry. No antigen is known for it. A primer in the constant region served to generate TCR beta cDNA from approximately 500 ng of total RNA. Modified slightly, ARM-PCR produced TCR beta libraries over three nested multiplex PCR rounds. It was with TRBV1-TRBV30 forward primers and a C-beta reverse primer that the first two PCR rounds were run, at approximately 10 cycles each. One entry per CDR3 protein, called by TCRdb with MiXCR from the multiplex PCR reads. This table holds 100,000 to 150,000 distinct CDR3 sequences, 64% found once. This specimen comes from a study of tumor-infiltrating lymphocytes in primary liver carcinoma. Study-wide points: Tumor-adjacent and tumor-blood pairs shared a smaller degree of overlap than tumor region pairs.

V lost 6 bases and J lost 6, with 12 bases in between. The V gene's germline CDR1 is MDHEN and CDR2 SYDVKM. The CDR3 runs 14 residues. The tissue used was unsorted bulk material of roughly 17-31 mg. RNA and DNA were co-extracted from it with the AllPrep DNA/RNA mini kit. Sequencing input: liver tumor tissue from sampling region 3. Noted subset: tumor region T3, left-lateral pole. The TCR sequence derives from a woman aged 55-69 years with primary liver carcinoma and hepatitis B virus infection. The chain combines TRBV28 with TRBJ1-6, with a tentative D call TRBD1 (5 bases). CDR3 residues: CASRHGTCNSPLHF. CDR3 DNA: TGTGCCAGCAGGCACGGGACCTGTAATTCACCCCTCCACTTT.